These 18 T cell receptor beta chains were all obtained from the same sample, sequenced in a study of blood T cell repertoires in COVID-19. TCRdb's table, derived via immunoSEQ multiplex PCR, lists solely in-frame clones and lacks some. The sample gives roughly 260,000 clones, approximately 90% of which show up once; about 4% is in the top ten. The sequencing sample was made of peripheral blood. Receptors were obtained from a woman in her thirties or forties with acute or convalescent COVID-19.

This clone was recorded only once. The gene calls are TRBV18 and TRBJ2-5; 7 bases align to TRBD1. This CDR3 comprises 13 residues. Germline-derived CDR1 and CDR2 are KGHSH and LQKENI. The V segment lost 6 bases and the J segment 5 bases; nucleotides outside the gene matches: 6. This CDR3 reads CASSQTGKETQYF. CDR3 DNA sequence: TGTGCCAGCTCCCAGACAGGGAAGGAGACCCAGTACTTC.

The chain recombines TRBV21-1 with TRBJ2-7; TRBD2 reflects the table's D call only, with no check against the DNA. TRBV21-1 is annotated as a pseudogene. This CDR3 comprises 16 residues. This chain's CDR3 is CASSNGAFDRGYEQYV. The CDR3 region has the DNA TGTGCCAGCAGCAACGGTGCTTTTGATCGCGGGTACGAGCAGTACGTC.

The V call is TRBV7-2, the J call TRBJ1-4; D gene uncertain. V shed 5 bases and J shed 0 bases, with 13 bases lying between them. Germline loops: CDR1 SGHTA, CDR2 FQGNSA. This CDR3 comprises 16 residues. The CDR3 here is CASSTRGYATNEKLFF. Written as DNA, the CDR3 is TGTGCCAGCAGCACACGAGGGTACGCAACTAATGAAAAACTGTTTTTT.

The chain employs TRBV9 and TRBJ1-3; D unresolved. The germline V gene encodes CDR1 SGDLS and CDR2 YYNGEE. This CDR3 has 15 residues. Trimming shortened V by 4 bases and J by 1 base, and 12 bases separated the two germline ends. The CDR3 loop reads CASSLARLSGNTIYF. As DNA, the CDR3 is TGTGCCAGCAGCCTAGCGCGGCTTTCTGGAAACACCATATATTTT. Using reference TRBV9 and TRBJ1-3 for the parts outside the CDR3, the full variable domain is DSGVTQTPKHLITATGQRVTLRCSPRSGDLSVYWYQQSLDQGLQFLIQYYNGEERAKGNILERFSAQQFPDLHSELNLSSLELGDSALYFCASSLARLSGNTIYFGEGSWLTVV.

The genes are TRBV6-5 and TRBJ2-5, with 9 bases lining up with TRBD1. The CDR3 spans 14 residues. The germline CDR1 and CDR2 sequences are MNHEY and SVGAGI. V lost 2 bases, J lost 6 bases, and 4 bases stayed unmatched. The CDR3 DNA reads as TGTGCCAGCAGTTACCGACAGGGGGTAAAGACCCAGTACTTC. Translation gives CASSYRQGVKTQYF.

The chain combines TRBV5-1 with TRBJ1-4; 10 bases align to TRBD1. Germline CDR1 reads SGHRS; CDR2 reads YFSETQ. V dropped 0 bases and J dropped 0; count of bases not matched to a gene: 8. The CDR3 has 19 amino acids. CDR3 region: CASSLEPGQGLSTNEKLFF. The CDR3 DNA sequence: TGCGCCAGCAGCTTGGAGCCGGGACAGGGGCTTTCAACTAATGAAAAACTGTTTTTT.

Concerning this clone itself: One end of the junction does not line up with germline, which may come from a read error. CDR3 region: CASSLGGGQLVF. The CDR3, as DNA: TGTGCCAGCAGCTTGGGTGGGGGACAGCTGGTCTTC. V and J are TRBV5-6 and TRBJ2-1, with 7 bases identical to TRBD1. Per the germline V gene, CDR1 is SGHDT and CDR2 is YYEEEE. The CDR3 has 12 amino acids.

The chain has TRBV27 and TRBJ1-2, with D possibly matching TRBD1 (5 bases). Trimming left V 5 bases short and J 3 bases short, with 13 bases between. This CDR3 is 14 amino acids long. Germline CDR1 MNHEY, CDR2 SMNVEV (reference sequence). The CDR3 reads CASSHHTGYYGYTF. CDR3 nucleotides: TGTGCCAGCAGTCACCATACAGGTTACTATGGCTACACCTTC.

The genes are TRBV5-4 and TRBJ1-1, with D unclear. CDR3 length: 15 amino acids. Germline V gene lookup returns CDR1 SGHNT and CDR2 YYREEE (reference sequence). V was trimmed by 4 bases and J by 0 bases, leaving 13 bases between them. CDR3: CASSPGGLLNTEAFF. CDR3 sequence (DNA): TGTGCCAGCAGCCCCGGCGGTTTACTGAACACTGAAGCTTTCTTT.

This chain connects TRBV10-3 to TRBJ1-5; 7 bases are shared with TRBD1. Germline CDR1 reads ENHRY; CDR2 reads SYGVKD. Losses at the gene ends were 4 bases for V and 0 bases for J; bases not matched to a gene: 6. CDR3 length: 16 residues. CDR3 residues: CAISGGTAYSNQPQHF. The CDR3 region has the DNA TGTGCCATCAGTGGCGGGACAGCGTATAGCAATCAGCCCCAGCATTTT.

The chain uses TRBV5-1 and TRBJ2-5; 11 positions agree with TRBD2. Trimming cost V 2 bases and J 5 bases; bases outside gene matches: 5. The V gene's germline CDR1 is SGHRS and CDR2 YFSETQ. The length of the CDR3 is 15 residues. In DNA, the CDR3 is TGCGCCAGCAGCTTTACTAGCGGGGGCCGGGAGACCCAGTACTTC. Translated: CASSFTSGGRETQYF.

The chain employs TRBV9 and TRBJ2-1; 16 bases are a match to TRBD2. The CDR3 is 15 residues long. The ends lost 2 bases at V and 15 bases at J; junction bases unmatched: 8. Looked up from germline, CDR1 is SGDLS and CDR2 is YYNGEE. CDR3 region: CASSVSGTSGGAPFF. Written as DNA, the CDR3 is TGTGCCAGCAGCGTTTCCGGGACTAGCGGGGGGGCCCCGTTCTTC.

The chain has TRBV15 and TRBJ1-5, with D tentatively TRBD1 (6 bases). Trimming removed 7 bases at V and 4 bases at J, with 14 bases between. Germline V gene sequence: CDR1 LNHNV, CDR2 YYDKDF (reference sequence). The CDR3 totals 14 residues. DNA for the CDR3: TGTGCCACCAAGGCACAGGGTAGGAATCAGCCCCAGCATTTT. Amino acid sequence: CATKAQGRNQPQHF.

This chain joins TRBV27 and TRBJ2-5, with TRBD1 matching over 10 bases. The CDR3 length is 16 residues. The germline gives CDR1 MNHEY, CDR2 SMNVEV (reference sequence). The J segment lost 5 bases and the V segment lost 5 bases, leaving 11 bases of the junction unmatched. The CDR3 sequence is CASSPADRGAWETQYF. The CDR3 bases are TGTGCCAGCAGTCCTGCGGACAGGGGGGCCTGGGAGACCCAGTACTTC.

This clone came up once. The V and J genes are TRBV5-5 and TRBJ2-7, with TRBD1 matching 7 bases. V gave up 3 bases and J gave up 3 bases; unmatched junction bases: 9. The germline gives CDR1 SGHKS, CDR2 YYEKEE (reference sequence). The CDR3 extends over 15 amino acids. DNA for the CDR3: TGTGCCAGCAGCTCCAAAGGGGGCGCGGACTACGAGCAGTACGTC. Translation gives CASSSKGGADYEQYV.

As DNA, the CDR3 is TGTGCCAGCAGCCAACGAAATCCGGGGTCTGGAAACACCATATATTTT. Translation gives CASSQRNPGSGNTIYF. The rearrangement joins TRBV4-2 to TRBJ1-3; D gene uncertain. V was trimmed by 2 bases and J by 1 base, leaving 12 bases between them. This CDR3 has 16 residues. CDR1 LGHNA and CDR2 YNFKEQ come from the germline V gene.

The gene calls are TRBV27 and TRBJ2-2, with D maybe TRBD1 (5 bases). The CDR3 extends over 17 amino acids. Germline CDR1 reads MNHEY; CDR2 reads SMNVEV (reference sequence). The V and J ends lost 5 bases and 0 bases respectively, with 16 bases between them. The CDR3 coding sequence is TGTGCCAGCAGTCTAAGCTGGGGCGCCGCGAACACCGGGGAGCTGTTTTTT. Translation gives CASSLSWGAANTGELFF.

The chain combines TRBV19 with TRBJ1-2; 10 bases fit TRBD1. V was clipped by 7 bases and J by 4 bases; unmatched bases: 6. The CDR3 sequence is 14 residues long. The germline V gene has CDR1 LNHDA and CDR2 SQIVND (reference sequence). The CDR3 DNA is TGTGCCAGTAAATCCGGGACAGGGGCCTATGGCTACACCTTC. Its translation: CASKSGTGAYGYTF.